This TCR beta chain was captured in a study of CD8 T cells in Susac syndrome. This clonotype was detected only once. With random hexamers, reverse transcription was performed on 0.5 to 1 ug of RNA. The TCR beta CDR3 was amplified by immunoSEQ multiplex PCR across 54 Vbeta, 13 Jbeta. TCRdb itself ran the immunoSEQ multiplex PCR reads through MiXCR, one entry per CDR3 protein. The sample consists of 170,000 or so distinct CDR3 sequences, roughly 95% of them appearing once. It was negative isolation that provided the CD8+ and CD4+ T cells, whereas TEMRA cells were enriched by FACS. Germline V lookup: CDR1 SNHLY, CDR2 FYNNEI. V shed 1 base and J shed 4 bases, with 14 bases lying between them. The CDR3 is made up of 16 amino acids.

The V and J genes are TRBV2 and TRBJ2-1, with D maybe TRBD1 (6 bases). Sequencing was done on a sample of CD4+ T cells from PBMCs. This TCR came from a human donor with Susac syndrome. The CDR3 region is CASSEVGGFPYNEQFF. The DNA for the CDR3 is TGTGCCAGCAGTGAAGTTGGGGGCTTCCCGTACAATGAGCAGTTCTTC.